These T cell receptor beta chains were read from a single sample in a study of CXCR3-negative and CXCR3-positive naive CD8 T cells. For each CDR3 protein, TCRdb gives one entry from its re-call of the 5' RACE reads, without DNA. Recorded here are approximately 3,400 distinct CDR3 sequences; the top ten clones represent approximately 1.5%. Sequencing was carried out using naive CXCR3- CD8+ T cells from blood. These receptors originate from a human donor in good health. Some clones in this sample may be carry-over from other donors' samples. Each CDR3 is given with its conserved first and last residue. Size is omitted from some rows. Given values are once, few, many or a class for expanded clones.

v_call	clone_size	j_call	cdr3_aa
TRBV4-3	.	TRBJ2-1	CASSQDAGGFYNEQFF
TRBV19	.	TRBJ1-3	CASATGLNTIYF
TRBV7-9	medium-sized	TRBJ2-7	CASSFPTGGFYEQYF
TRBV29-1	.	TRBJ2-3	CSVLGSAGVDADTQYF
TRBV7-3	medium-sized	TRBJ2-5	CASSRTGGETQYF
TRBV4-1	medium-sized	TRBJ2-7	CASSPSSTGPEQYF
TRBV15	medium-sized	TRBJ2-3	CATSSGTSGGSDTQYF
TRBV5-4	.	TRBJ2-5	CASSLSLSGISETQYF
TRBV15	medium-sized	TRBJ1-6	CATASYNSPLHF
TRBV20-1	medium-sized	TRBJ2-1	CSARDPLAGGPNEQFF
TRBV29-1	medium-sized	TRBJ1-4	CSVEAGAGDEKLFF
TRBV29-1	.	TRBJ1-1	CSVPRDTEAFF
TRBV29-1	medium-sized	TRBJ2-3	CSVGFPPVVYTQYF
TRBV29-1	medium-sized	TRBJ2-3	CSVALEPSRGGTDTQYF
TRBV29-1	medium-sized	TRBJ1-2	CSALRRGKHGYTF
TRBV11-3	.	TRBJ2-3	CASSLEPTDTQYF
TRBV4-1	.	TRBJ1-1	CASSVTRNTEAFF
TRBV12-3/TRBV12-4	medium-sized	TRBJ2-1	CAIISIRSSYNEQFF